The 18 T cell receptor beta chains below all came from one sample that was sequenced in a study of beta chain features in type 1 diabetes. Findings and caveats of the study: The study found moderately but significantly shorter TCRB CDR3s in all four CD4+ subsets of Type 1 diabetes patients.

Since all of the isolated RNA was reverse transcribed, expressed TCRB transcripts were what got sequenced. Profiled with immunoSEQ multiplex PCR; TCRdb holds only in-frame clones, not every one. The table has 500,000 to 850,000 clones, over 12% seen once. No cognate antigen is known for these TCRs. Sequenced material: naive CD4+ T cells from blood. These receptor sequences come from a man between 18 and 35 years old with type 1 diabetes.

This clone came up a few times. This chain joins TRBV30 and TRBJ1-1, with D maybe TRBD1 (6 bases). Germline CDR1 GTSNPN, CDR2 SVGIG (reference sequence). The CDR3 covers 12 residues. V was trimmed by 4 bases and J by 11 bases, leaving 17 bases between them. The CDR3 DNA is TGTGCCTGGATCTCGGCGGGGGCTGGGGCTTTCTTT. Amino acid sequence: CAWISAGAGAFF.

This chain joins TRBV6-1 and TRBJ2-1, with 10 bases identical to TRBD2. From germline, CDR1 is MNHNS and CDR2 SASEGT. The CDR3 is made up of 15 amino acids. The J segment lost 5 bases and the V segment lost 8 bases, leaving 9 bases of the junction unmatched. The CDR3 DNA reads as TGTGCCAGCTCATTCGGGACTAGCGCTAACAATGAGCAGTTCTTC. This sequence encodes CASSFGTSANNEQFF.

A few counts support this clone. The gene calls are TRBV15 and TRBJ1-2; no firm D call. Germline CDR1 reads LNHNV; CDR2 reads YYDKDF (reference sequence). Trimming left V 0 bases short and J 5 bases short, with 7 bases between. This CDR3 region has 13 residues. Written as DNA, the CDR3 is TGTGCCACCAGCAGAGACAAGGGTTATGGCTACACCTTC. Amino acid sequence: CATSRDKGYGYTF.

Regarding this clone: Other nucleotide sequences in the sample specify the same CDR3. The chain joins TRBV19 to TRBJ2-2, with D uncertain. Germline assignment: CDR1 LNHDA and CDR2 SQIVND (reference sequence). The CDR3 is 14 amino acids. V lost 2 bases to trimming and J lost 3 bases, with 7 bases between them. CDR3 in amino acids: CASSISSYTGELFF. In DNA, the CDR3 is TGTGCCAGTAGTATATCGAGCTACACCGGGGAGCTGTTTTTT.

This clone was seen a few times. Other DNA sequences in this specimen translate into the identical CDR3. The rearrangement uses TRBV5-1 and TRBJ2-2; 9 nucleotides match TRBD1. Germline lookup yields CDR1 SGHRS and CDR2 YFSETQ. There are 15 residues in the CDR3. V lost 3 bases, J lost 2 bases, and 2 bases stayed unmatched. The CDR3 DNA reads TGCGCCAGCAGCTCGGGACAGGGTAACACCGGGGAGCTGTTTTTT. It encodes CASSSGQGNTGELFF.

This clone was seen a handful of times. The identical CDR3 is also encoded by other nucleotide sequences in the sample. The chain carries TRBV5-6 and TRBJ1-2, with TRBD1 matching over 7 bases. The V gene's germline CDR1 is SGHDT and CDR2 YYEEEE. The CDR3 contains 14 residues. J lost 3 bases, V lost 1 base, and 3 bases had no gene match. CDR3 sequence reads: CASSLIDRDYGYTF. CDR3 coding DNA: TGTGCCAGCAGCTTGATCGACAGGGACTATGGCTACACCTTC.

This clone was seen more than once but under ten times. This chain links TRBV25-1 with TRBJ2-1, with 9 bases lining up with TRBD2. The CDR3 has 14 amino acids. The V and J ends lost 3 bases and 8 bases, in that order; junction bases with no gene match: 5. CDR1 MGHDK and CDR2 SYGVNS come from the germline V gene. For the CDR3, the DNA is TGTGCCAGCAGTGATAGCGGGAGACCCTATGAGCAGTTCTTC. This encodes CASSDSGRPYEQFF. Full variable domain (missing parts from reference TRBV25-1 and TRBJ2-1): EADIYQTPRYLVIGTGKKITLECSQTMGHDKMYWYQQDPGMELHLIHYSYGVNSTEKGDLSSESTVSRIRTEHFPLTLESARPSHTSQYLCASSDSGRPYEQFFGPGTRLTVL.

This clone was recorded once. This rearrangement joins TRBV28 to TRBJ1-1; D is unresolved. Germline V CDR1 and CDR2: MDHEN, SYDVKM. The germline V and J ends were trimmed by 3 bases and 6 bases, with 8 bases remaining between them. The CDR3 is made up of 12 amino acids. CDR3 DNA sequence: TGTGCCAGCAGTTTGAGGGCGGCTGAAGCTTTCTTT. Translation: CASSLRAAEAFF.

The J gene is TRBJ1-2, the V gene TRBV18; no definite D call. The CDR3 has 12 residues. V lost 0 bases and J lost 8, with 7 bases in between. Germline V lookup: CDR1 KGHSH, CDR2 LQKENI. The CDR3 region is CASSPPGYGYTF. CDR3 coding DNA: TGTGCCAGCTCACCACCCGGGTACGGCTACACCTTC.

The J gene is TRBJ1-5, the V gene TRBV29-1; no clear D. Trimming removed 4 bases from V and 3 bases from J, with 10 bases in between. Germline V CDR1 and CDR2: SQVTM, ANQGSEA. This CDR3 spans 13 amino acids. The CDR3: CSVGTGINQPQHF. CDR3 in DNA: TGCAGCGTTGGGACGGGAATCAATCAGCCCCAGCATTTT.

This rearrangement joins TRBV11-1 to TRBJ2-5; D call uncertain. There are 14 residues in the CDR3. Trimming pared 6 bases from V and 2 bases from J, leaving 13 bases between. From germline, CDR1 is SGHAT and CDR2 FQDESV (reference sequence). In nucleotides, the CDR3 is TGTGCCAGCAGTCTTCCTGGTTTACAAGAGACCCAGTACTTC. Protein product: CASSLPGLQETQYF.

This clone has more than one count but fewer than ten. The sample has other DNA sequences that encode this CDR3 too. V gene TRBV30 combines with J gene TRBJ2-3; D is unresolved. V gave up 0 bases and J gave up 5 bases, with 6 bases separating them. Germline V gives CDR1 GTSNPN, CDR2 SVGIG (reference sequence). This CDR3 region has 12 residues. Here the CDR3 DNA reads TGTGCCTGGAGTGTACTGGGAGATACGCAGTATTTT. This encodes CAWSVLGDTQYF.

This clone occurred a few times. The chain joins TRBV6-5 to TRBJ2-1; D not resolved. The V and J ends lost 2 bases and 9 bases respectively, with 14 bases between them. Germline V gene sequence: CDR1 MNHEY, CDR2 SVGAGI. This CDR3 has 14 amino acids. The CDR3 region is CASSYSSGYGEQFF. For the CDR3, the DNA is TGTGCCAGCAGTTACAGTTCGGGTTACGGTGAGCAGTTCTTC.

On this clone itself: The identical CDR3 is also encoded by other nucleotide sequences in the sample. The chain employs TRBV9 and TRBJ2-6; D gene ambiguous. V was shortened by 2 bases and J by 0 bases, with 3 bases between the two germline ends. Germline V gene data show CDR1 as SGDLS and CDR2 as YYNGEE. The CDR3 consists of 14 residues. This CDR3 is CASSVSSGANVLTF. In DNA form, the CDR3 reads TGTGCCAGCAGCGTTAGCTCTGGGGCCAACGTCCTGACTTTC.

Comment on this clone: Mismatch with germline at one junction end may stem from a read error. This chain uses TRBV7-3 with TRBJ2-3; no clear D. Germline-derived CDR1 and CDR2 are SGHTA and FQGTGA. CDR3 length equals 14 residues. CDR3 DNA sequence: TGTGCCAGCAGCTTAACGGCAGGCGTAGATTCGCAGTATTTT. Amino acids: CASSLTAGVDSQYF.

The rearrangement links TRBV7-8 to TRBJ2-4; the D gene is possibly TRBD1 (6 bases). Deletions cut 2 bases from V and 0 bases from J, with 17 bases between. Per the germline V gene, CDR1 is SGHVS and CDR2 is FQNEAQ. The length of the CDR3 is 18 residues. The CDR3 loop is CASSLPQDRALAKNIQYF. Written as DNA, the CDR3 is TGTGCCAGCAGCTTACCTCAGGACAGAGCACTAGCCAAAAACATTCAGTACTTC.

This clone has just a few counts. The chain links TRBV11-1 to TRBJ2-5, with D maybe TRBD1 (6 bases). V dropped 6 bases and J dropped 2 bases, with 10 bases sitting between them. CDR3 length: 13 residues. Germline V gene lookup returns CDR1 SGHAT and CDR2 FQDESV (reference sequence). This CDR3 is CASSSGQQETQYF. CDR3 nucleotides: TGTGCCAGCAGTTCAGGACAGCAAGAGACCCAGTACTTC.

This clone has a handful of counts. The genes are TRBV5-1 and TRBJ2-7; 7 bases line up with TRBD1. The germline gives CDR1 SGHRS, CDR2 YFSETQ. This CDR3 spans 15 amino acids. V shed 3 bases and J 1 base; nucleotides not matched to a gene: 7. The CDR3 coding sequence is TGCGCCAGCAGCTCCGGACAGGTGCGATCCTACGAGCAGTACTTC. Amino acid sequence: CASSSGQVRSYEQYF.